This T cell receptor (beta chain) stems from a study of a mutant IDH1 vaccine in newly diagnosed glioma. This table comes from immunoSEQ multiplex PCR, and its TCRdb copy is limited to in-frame clones, with some not included. This table holds almost 85,000 clones, almost 85% found once. Time point meaning: week 23, last vaccination. Topical imiquimod accompanied each vaccine dose, which consisted of 300 ug of mutant IDH1 20-mer peptide. The CDR3 runs 15 residues. The ends were cut back, 4 bases at V and 3 bases at J, with 15 bases in the middle. Germline values: CDR1 SGHDT, CDR2 YYEEEE. Regarding this clone: Its target is not known.

The rearrangement joins TRBV5-6 to TRBJ2-3, with D unresolved. This specimen consisted of PBMCs, obtained from a glioma patient whose treatment included an IDH1 peptide vaccine. The receptor was derived from a man aged 30-40 years with glioma. Some clones in this sample may be carry-over from other donors' samples. In nucleotides, the CDR3 is TGTGCCAGCAGCACCGGAAGCGAACTAACAGATACGCAGTATTTT. Its translation: CASSTGSELTDTQYF.